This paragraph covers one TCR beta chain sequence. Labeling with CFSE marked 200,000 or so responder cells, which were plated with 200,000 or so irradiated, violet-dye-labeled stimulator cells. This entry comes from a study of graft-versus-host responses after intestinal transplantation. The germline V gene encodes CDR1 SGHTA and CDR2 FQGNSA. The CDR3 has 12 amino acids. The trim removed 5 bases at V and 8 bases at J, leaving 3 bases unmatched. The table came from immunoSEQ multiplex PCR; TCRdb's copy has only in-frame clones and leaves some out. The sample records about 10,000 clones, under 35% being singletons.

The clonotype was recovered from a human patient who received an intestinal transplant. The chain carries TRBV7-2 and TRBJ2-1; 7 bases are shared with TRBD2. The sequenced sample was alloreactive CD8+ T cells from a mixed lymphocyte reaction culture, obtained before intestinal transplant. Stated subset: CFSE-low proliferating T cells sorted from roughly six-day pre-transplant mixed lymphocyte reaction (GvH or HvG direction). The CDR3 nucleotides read TGTGCCAGCAGCGCCGGGGGGTATGAGCAGTTCTTC. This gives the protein CASSAGGYEQFF.